The clone carrying this T cell receptor beta chain was observed a few times. The target antigen is unknown. Trimming cost V 1 base and J 6 bases, with 10 bases left between them. The CDR3 sequence is 14 residues long. Germline CDR1 SGHVS, CDR2 FNYEAQ. TCRdb independently ran MiXCR on the reads; one entry per CDR3 protein. The sample consists of about a million distinct CDR3 sequences, approximately 32% of them appearing once. These data originate in a study of T cell repertoires in cytomegalovirus infection. Background on the study: Carrying CMV and the relevant HLA type showed in public TCR beta signatures.

This clonotype originated in a human donor in good health (CMV status not recorded). Some clones in this sample may be carry-over from other donors' samples. Material: cultured CD8+ T cells from PBMCs, obtained from culture after CMV antigen stimulation. The rearrangement uses TRBV7-6 and TRBJ2-1, with D possibly TRBD2 on 6 matching bases. CDR3 loop: CASSLGDGGNEQFF. CDR3 nucleotides: TGTGCCAGCAGCTTAGGGGACGGGGGCAATGAGCAGTTCTTC.